The present entry profiles one T cell receptor (beta chain) with its context. This CDR3 is built from 15 residues. V was clipped by 4 bases and J by 0 bases, with 13 bases between them. The germline V gene has CDR1 SGHNT and CDR2 YYREEE (reference sequence). This sample was taken from a study of T cell responses to AZD1222 COVID-19 vaccine. Produced via immunoSEQ multiplex PCR; TCRdb's table is partial and in-frame only. This table has roughly 140,000 clones, approximately 89% appearing once. The sample in question was peripheral blood, obtained on day 0 of AZD1222 vaccination. The rearrangement links TRBV5-4 to TRBJ1-1; maybe TRBD1 (5 bases). This receptor was obtained from an adult in good health. CDR3 loop: CASSVSGGLNTEAFF. CDR3 DNA: TGTGCCAGCAGCGTATCTGGGGGTTTGAACACTGAAGCTTTCTTT.